This T cell receptor (beta chain) was recorded in a study of T cell repertoires in cytomegalovirus infection. In TCRdb, the reads were re-called with MiXCR into one record per CDR3 protein. The repertoire holds about 250,000 distinct CDR3 sequences, with about a sixth as singletons. To note about this clonotype: The antigen is unknown.

V dropped 1 base and J dropped 3; count of bases not matched to a gene: 7. This CDR3 is built from 15 residues. Germline V gene sequence: CDR1 DFQATT, CDR2 SNEGSKA (reference sequence). Whole-study results and caveats: Cumulative public TCR beta family frequency identified carriers of CMV plus the relevant HLA. In two of eight donors, the top clonotype was HLA-C-restricted CMV-specific.

The receptor was derived from a human donor in good health (CMV status not recorded). Some clones in this sample may be carry-over from other donors' samples. Sequencing was carried out using CD8+ T cells from PBMCs. The chain joins TRBV20-1 to TRBJ1-2; 8 nucleotides agree with TRBD1. DNA of the CDR3: TGCAGTGCTAGAGGCAGGACAGGGTCGTACTATGGCTACACCTTC. This encodes CSARGRTGSYYGYTF.